These 24 T cell receptor beta chains share one sample of origin, sequenced in a study of blood T cell repertoires in COVID-19. Some clones are missing from TCRdb's copy, which holds only in-frame ones; the method was immunoSEQ multiplex PCR. The table records more than 150,000 clones, over 70% of them present only once. The sequencing sample was made of PBMCs or T cells enriched from blood (not recorded which). Receptors were obtained from a man between 60 and 75 years old who had been exposed to COVID-19.

The V gene is TRBV6-5, the J gene TRBJ2-7; TRBD1 aligns across 7 bases. Germline V gene data show CDR1 as MNHEY and CDR2 as SVGAGI. This CDR3 has 13 amino acids. V dropped 6 bases and J dropped 4; count of bases not matched to a gene: 6. The CDR3 spells CASRPTGPYEQYF. The CDR3 DNA sequence: TGTGCCAGCAGACCGACAGGGCCGTACGAGCAGTACTTC.

The chain links TRBV6-5 to TRBJ1-4; D remains unclear. With 7 bases removed from V and 8 bases from J, the gap between germline ends came to 14 bases. Germline values: CDR1 MNHEY, CDR2 SVGAGI. The CDR3 extends over 13 amino acids. The CDR3 reads CASTADYREKLFF. CDR3 bases: TGTGCCAGCACGGCCGACTATAGAGAAAAACTGTTTTTT.

J is TRBJ1-1 and V is TRBV10-3; TRBD1 is a possible D gene (6 bases). The CDR3 has 15 residues. Trimming removed 6 bases at V and 6 bases at J, with 20 bases between. The germline V gene encodes CDR1 ENHRY and CDR2 SYGVKD. The CDR3 bases are TGTGCCATCAGCCAGGGGACCCAGAGGATGCCTGAAGCTTTCTTT. Residues: CAISQGTQRMPEAFF.

This clone appeared once. The V and J genes are TRBV7-9 and TRBJ1-5; D is possibly TRBD1 (6 bases). The CDR3 extends over 14 amino acids. The V gene lost 3 bases and the J gene lost 6 bases, with 12 bases spanning the gap. Germline CDR1 is SEHNR and CDR2 is FQNEAQ (reference sequence). Here the CDR3 DNA reads TGTGCCAGCAGCTTTCACAGGGACGCTCAGCCCCAGCATTTT. This encodes CASSFHRDAQPQHF.

The rearrangement joins TRBV11-3 to TRBJ2-1; 12 bases align to TRBD2. V trimming: 5 bases; J trimming: 5 bases; junction bases outside the gene matches: 10. This CDR3 is 17 amino acids long. CDR1 is SGHNT and CDR2 is YENEEA in the germline V gene. CDR3 bases: TGTGCCAGCAGCCCCCCGATGACTAGCGGGAGAGACAATGAGCAGTTCTTC. Its protein product is CASSPPMTSGRDNEQFF.

CDR3 DNA: TGCAGCGTTGAAGACCCCACGACAGGGAGGAACACTGAAGCTTTCTTT. Translation: CSVEDPTTGRNTEAFF. The chain is built from TRBV29-1 and TRBJ1-1, with 7 nucleotides matching TRBD1. Germline V lookup: CDR1 SQVTM, CDR2 ANQGSEA. The CDR3 length is 16 residues. Unmatched junction bases numbered 8, after V lost 0 bases and J lost 1 base.

The CDR3 spells CASSLQTGVTDTQYF. The CDR3 region has the DNA TGTGCCAGCAGCTTACAGACAGGGGTCACAGATACGCAGTATTTT. The genes are TRBV7-6 and TRBJ2-3; 8 bases line up with TRBD1. With 2 bases clipped from V and 2 bases from J, the junction kept 3 bases outside the gene matches. Germline CDR1 and CDR2: SGHVS and FNYEAQ. The length of the CDR3 is 15 residues.

The rearrangement links TRBV30 to TRBJ1-5, with D hard to call. With 1 base removed from V and 5 bases from J, the gap between germline ends came to 9 bases. This CDR3 has 13 residues. The germline CDR1 and CDR2 sequences are GTSNPN and SVGIG (reference sequence). The CDR3 DNA sequence: TGTGCCTGGAGTGACAGAGCCCATCAGCCCCAGCATTTT. It codes for CAWSDRAHQPQHF.

The rearrangement links TRBV3-1 (or the pseudogene TRBV3-2) to TRBJ1-2; perhaps TRBD1 as D (6 bases). Germline CDR1 LGHDT, CDR2 YNNKEL (reference sequence). The CDR3 sequence is 12 residues long. The germline V and J ends were trimmed by 1 base and 7 bases, with 7 bases remaining between them. The CDR3 DNA reads TGTGCCAGCAGCCAAGCAGGGGTTGGCTACACCTTC. Its protein is CASSQAGVGYTF.

V gene TRBV5-1 combines with J gene TRBJ2-7; 8 bases align to TRBD2. V was pared by 4 bases and J by 1 base, with 7 bases of the junction left unmatched. This CDR3 region has 15 residues. Per the germline V gene, CDR1 is SGHRS and CDR2 is YFSETQ. CDR3 DNA: TGCGCCAGCAGCGTCCGGCGGGGGGAATCCTACGAGCAGTACTTC. It yields the protein CASSVRRGESYEQYF.

The chain carries TRBV7-9 and TRBJ1-4; no clear D. V was shortened by 5 bases and J by 7 bases, with 14 bases between the two germline ends. Germline CDR1 and CDR2: SEHNR and FQNEAQ (reference sequence). This CDR3 is 14 amino acids long. CDR3 DNA sequence: TGTGCCAGCAGCCCGAGGGTGGGGAGTGAAAAACTGTTTTTT. Amino acid sequence: CASSPRVGSEKLFF. The whole variable domain, filled in from reference TRBV7-9 and TRBJ1-4, reads DTGVSQNPRHKITKRGQNVTFRCDPISEHNRLYWYRQTLGQGPEFLTYFQNEAQLEKSRLLSDRFSAERPKGSFSTLEIQRTEQGDSAMYLCASSPRVGSEKLFFGSGTQLSVL.

This chain connects TRBV30 to TRBJ2-7; D is perhaps TRBD1 (6 bases). The CDR3 has 13 amino acids. Germline V gene sequence: CDR1 GTSNPN, CDR2 SVGIG (reference sequence). The ends were cut back, 1 base at V and 3 bases at J, with 10 bases in the middle. CDR3 region: CAWSAGQNYEQYF. Written as DNA, the CDR3 is TGTGCCTGGAGTGCCGGACAGAACTACGAGCAGTACTTC.

The gene calls are TRBV5-4 and TRBJ2-7, with D perhaps matching TRBD1 (5 bases). The CDR3 covers 14 residues. Germline lookup yields CDR1 SGHNT and CDR2 YYREEE (reference sequence). The V end lost 4 bases, the J end lost 1 base, and 12 bases lay between the germline ends. CDR3 coding DNA: TGTGCCAGCAGCCGTGGACAAGTTTCCTACGAGCAGTACTTC. Protein sequence: CASSRGQVSYEQYF.

The chain carries TRBV27 and TRBJ2-3; 10 bases align to TRBD2. Germline V CDR1 and CDR2: MNHEY, SMNVEV (reference sequence). The V and J ends lost 3 bases and 6 bases, in that order; junction bases with no gene match: 6. The CDR3 length is 15 residues. CDR3 in DNA: TGTGCCAGCAGTTTGCCTAGCGGGAGTTGGGATACGCAGTATTTT. Residues: CASSLPSGSWDTQYF.

J is TRBJ2-5 and V is TRBV5-4; 8 bases align to TRBD2. The CDR3 has 14 residues. Germline V gives CDR1 SGHNT, CDR2 YYREEE (reference sequence). V lost 4 bases to trimming and J lost 5 bases; unmatched junction nucleotides: 7. CDR3 nucleotides: TGTGCCAGCAGCACGGGGGGGGGCCGGGAGACCCAGTACTTC. Protein product: CASSTGGGRETQYF.

This rearrangement joins TRBV2 to TRBJ2-1; the match to TRBD1 covers 10 bases. V was clipped by 4 bases and J by 4 bases; unmatched bases: 4. Germline loops: CDR1 SNHLY, CDR2 FYNNEI. The CDR3 runs to 15 residues. The CDR3 sequence is CASSVRQGAYNEQFF. Written as DNA, the CDR3 is TGTGCCAGCAGTGTCCGACAGGGGGCGTACAATGAGCAGTTCTTC.

The genes are TRBV25-1 and TRBJ1-2, with 7 positions matching TRBD1. The germline V gene encodes CDR1 MGHDK and CDR2 SYGVNS. Unmatched junction bases numbered 14, after V lost 6 bases and J lost 7 bases. This CDR3 has 15 amino acids. CDR3 region: CASSPSDRVALGYTF. The CDR3 DNA follows: TGTGCCAGCAGCCCCTCAGACAGGGTGGCCCTTGGCTACACCTTC.

The chain joins TRBV25-1 to TRBJ1-5, with a tentative D call TRBD1 (5 bases). The CDR3 extends over 16 amino acids. Germline V CDR1 and CDR2: MGHDK, SYGVNS. The V and J ends lost 5 bases and 3 bases respectively, with 17 bases between them. As DNA, the CDR3 is TGTGCCAGCAGTCCCCTCGGAGGGGTGCCCAATCAGCCCCAGCATTTT. It yields the protein CASSPLGGVPNQPQHF.

The J gene is TRBJ2-5, the V gene TRBV24-1; 9 bases match TRBD2. The V segment lost 5 bases and the J segment 3 bases; nucleotides outside the gene matches: 0. The CDR3 covers 13 residues. CDR1 and CDR2 from the germline V gene are KGHDR and SFDVKD. The CDR3 DNA sequence: TGTGCCACCAGTGCTAGCGGGAAAGAGACCCAGTACTTC. Amino acid sequence: CATSASGKETQYF.

This clone has a single count. This chain connects TRBV7-9 to TRBJ1-2, with a tentative D call TRBD1 (5 bases). Trimming took off 6 bases at V and 4 bases at J, with 12 bases between the two ends. Germline V lookup: CDR1 SEHNR, CDR2 FQNEAQ (reference sequence). The CDR3 is 13 residues long. The CDR3 is CASRPRESYGYTF. For the CDR3, the DNA is TGTGCCAGCAGACCCAGGGAAAGCTATGGCTACACCTTC. The complete variable domain, with remaining parts taken from reference TRBV7-9 and TRBJ1-2, reads DTGVSQNPRHKITKRGQNVTFRCDPISEHNRLYWYRQTLGQGPEFLTYFQNEAQLEKSRLLSDRFSAERPKGSFSTLEIQRTEQGDSAMYLCASRPRESYGYTFGSGTRLTVV.

The genes are TRBV18 and TRBJ1-4; a possible D gene is TRBD1 (5 bases). CDR3 length: 15 amino acids. In germline, CDR1 is KGHSH, CDR2 LQKENI. With 3 bases removed from V and 5 bases from J, the gap between germline ends came to 13 bases. The chain's CDR3 is CASSPGWGENEKLFF. The CDR3 DNA reads as TGTGCCAGCTCACCTGGATGGGGGGAGAATGAAAAACTGTTTTTT.

CDR3 sequence reads: CASSPDRVLLEQYF. In nucleotides, the CDR3 is TGTGCCAGCAGCCCCGACAGGGTCCTCCTGGAGCAGTACTTC. The chain has TRBV7-2 and TRBJ2-7; TRBD1 agrees at 7 bases. V dropped 5 bases and J dropped 7; count of bases not matched to a gene: 11. The CDR3 length is 14 residues. Germline V gene data show CDR1 as SGHTA and CDR2 as FQGNSA.

V gene TRBV2 combines with J gene TRBJ2-2; 7 nucleotides agree with TRBD1. Germline V CDR1 and CDR2: SNHLY, FYNNEI. The CDR3 length is 15 residues. V shed 5 bases and J 0 bases; nucleotides not matched to a gene: 3. Written as DNA, the CDR3 is TGTGCCAGCAGTAAGGACAGGCCGAACACCGGGGAGCTGTTTTTT. It codes for CASSKDRPNTGELFF.

This CDR3 is CASSATPSGRAYNEQFF. The CDR3 bases are TGTGCCAGCAGCGCTACCCCTAGCGGGAGGGCCTACAATGAGCAGTTCTTC. This chain links TRBV9 with TRBJ2-1, with 12 bases lining up with TRBD2. Germline assignment: CDR1 SGDLS and CDR2 YYNGEE. The CDR3 runs 17 residues. J gave up 2 bases and V 3 bases, and 6 bases lay outside the gene matches.